This TCR beta chain was retrieved from a study of T cell repertoires in cytomegalovirus infection. Trimming removed 2 bases from V and 1 base from J, with 11 bases in between. This CDR3 has 15 amino acids. TCRdb itself ran the reads through MiXCR, one entry per CDR3 protein. The data contain fewer than 1,000,000 distinct CDR3 sequences, around 30% of them singletons. On this clonotype: What it recognizes is unknown.

This chain links TRBV12-3 or TRBV12-4 with TRBJ1-2; perhaps TRBD1 as D (5 bases). This TCR derives from a human donor in good health (CMV status not recorded). Some clones in this sample may be carry-over from other donors' samples. The sequenced sample was cultured CD8+ T cells from PBMCs, obtained from culture after CMV antigen stimulation. CDR3 DNA: TGTGCCAGCAGTTTAAGAGGGGACCTTAACTATGGCTACACCTTC. Translated, it gives CASSLRGDLNYGYTF.